This T cell receptor (beta chain) stems from a study of regulatory T cells in long-lasting Graves disease. General observations from the study: Shared public clonotypes totalled approximately 3,000 in persistent patients, compared with roughly 970 in new patients.

This clonotype was counted between two and nine times. Its target is not known. CDR1 DFQATT and CDR2 SNEGSKA come from the germline V gene (reference sequence). Unmatched junction bases numbered 14, after V lost 5 bases and J lost 9 bases. This CDR3 contains 14 residues. Arm-PCR of CDR3 regions and iRepertoire HTBI primers were the basis on which TCR beta libraries were built. Each CDR3 protein gets one entry after TCRdb re-called the multiplex PCR reads with MiXCR. The sample holds roughly 430,000 distinct CDR3 sequences, under 25% seen once. Described time point: persistent/refractory GD, antithyroid drugs over 5 years with positive TRAb. Scientists built the TCR library using RNA that was extracted from PBMCs.

The receptor was derived from a female donor with Graves disease. The rearrangement joins TRBV20-1 to TRBJ2-7; 9 bases match TRBD1. Source: peripheral blood mononuclear cells (PBMCs), taken when the disease was refractory, from a patient treated with antithyroid drugs. The DNA for the CDR3 is TGCAGTGCTGAGACCCCGGGACAGGGAGTGGGGCAGTACTTC. Translating gives CSAETPGQGVGQYF.